Shown below are 11 T cell receptor beta chains from a single sample sequenced in a study of vaccination and CD4 T cells after COVID-19. Treatment described: roughly 11-day PBMC culture with coronavirus spike peptide pools or control peptides (ViraFEST assay). Oncomine TCR Beta short-read sequencing was applied to DNA from cultured CD4+ T cells. TCRdb reprocessed the PCR reads via MiXCR and lists one record per CDR3 protein. The sample has 15,000 to 20,000 distinct CDR3 sequences, just under 55% seen once. These receptors have no known antigen. Sequenced material: CD4+ T cells from blood, cultured in vitro. The source of these receptors is a human donor who had recovered from COVID-19.

The chain uses TRBV7-9 and TRBJ2-7; 8 bases match TRBD1. V lost 5 bases and J lost 2; bases outside the gene matches: 11. The CDR3 contains 16 residues. Germline assignment: CDR1 SEHNR and CDR2 FQNEAQ (reference sequence). CDR3 nucleotide sequence: TGTGCCAGCAGCGCCCTCAGGGGGCGCAGGGCCTACGAGCAGTACTTC. Its translation: CASSALRGRRAYEQYF.

A single count supports this clonotype. V and J are TRBV7-9 and TRBJ2-5; no definite D call. Germline CDR1 SEHNR, CDR2 FQNEAQ (reference sequence). This CDR3 is built from 13 residues. V lost 1 base and J lost 2, with 5 bases in between. The DNA of the CDR3 is TGTGCCAGCAGCTTAGACGGACAAGAGACCCAGTACTTC. Translated: CASSLDGQETQYF.

This chain joins TRBV28 and TRBJ1-2; possible D gene TRBD1, 5 bases. Per germline, CDR1 MDHEN and CDR2 SYDVKM. V shed 3 bases and J shed 5 bases, with 10 bases lying between them. The CDR3 has 13 amino acids. In DNA, the CDR3 is TGTGCCAGCAGTTTGAGGGGAGAATATGGCTACACCTTC. This translates into CASSLRGEYGYTF.

The CDR3 nucleotides are TGTGCCAGCAGCAGGGGGGAAAACACTGAAGCTTTCTTT. Protein product: CASSRGENTEAFF. The rearrangement joins TRBV6-1 to TRBJ1-1, with 7 bases lining up with TRBD1. CDR3 length: 13 amino acids. CDR1 is MNHNS and CDR2 is SASEGT in the germline V gene. Trimming at V came to 6 bases and at J to 2 bases, leaving 3 bases not matched to a gene.

This rearrangement joins TRBV6-1 to TRBJ2-7; D not certain. CDR3 length: 13 amino acids. CDR1 is MNHNS, CDR2 SASEGT, per germline. V was clipped by 2 bases and J by 0 bases, with 5 bases between them. CDR3 sequence (DNA): TGTGCCAGCAGTGAAAGGAACTCCTACGAGCAGTACTTC. This translates into CASSERNSYEQYF.

The V gene is TRBV15, the J gene TRBJ2-3; TRBD2 agrees at 10 bases. The V gene's germline CDR1 is LNHNV and CDR2 YYDKDF (reference sequence). The CDR3 runs to 16 residues. Trimming cost V 0 bases and J 5 bases; bases outside gene matches: 5. The CDR3 DNA reads TGTGCCACCAGCAGAGATAAGCGGGAGGGCCTAGATACGCAGTATTTT. Translating gives CATSRDKREGLDTQYF. The full variable domain, completed using reference TRBV15 and TRBJ2-3, is DAMVIQNPRYQVTQFGKPVTLSCSQTLNHNVMYWYQQKSSQAPKLLFHYYDKDFNNEADTPDNFQSRRPNTSFCFLDIRSPGLGDTAMYLCATSRDKREGLDTQYFGPGTRLTVL.

This CDR3 is CASSLAVSYQETQYF. In DNA form, the CDR3 reads TGTGCCAGCAGCTTAGCTGTTTCGTACCAAGAGACCCAGTACTTC. The chain combines TRBV7-2 with TRBJ2-5; D not certain. The CDR3 contains 15 residues. The V gene lost 0 bases and the J gene lost 0 bases, with 8 bases spanning the gap. Germline V lookup: CDR1 SGHTA, CDR2 FQGNSA.

The chain is built from TRBV7-2 and TRBJ1-2, with D tentatively TRBD1 (6 bases). Between the trimmed V and J ends, which lost 5 bases and 2 bases, there was a span of 12 bases. The CDR3 spans 14 residues. The germline V gene has CDR1 SGHTA and CDR2 FQGNSA. The CDR3 sequence: CASSPQQGNYGYTF. DNA for the CDR3: TGTGCCAGCAGCCCCCAGCAGGGGAACTATGGCTACACCTTC.

The gene calls are TRBV28 and TRBJ1-1, with D perhaps matching TRBD1 (5 bases). This CDR3 has 15 residues. Trimming cost V 8 bases and J 0 bases, with 16 bases left between them. Germline lookup yields CDR1 MDHEN and CDR2 SYDVKM. DNA for the CDR3: TGTGCCAGCGCCCCGGGCGGGGCTATGAACACTGAAGCTTTCTTT. Its translation is CASAPGGAMNTEAFF.

This clonotype is a singleton in its sample. This rearrangement joins TRBV14 to TRBJ2-3; D ambiguous. Germline V lookup: CDR1 SGHDN, CDR2 FVKESK. The V end was cut by 3 bases, the J end by 4 bases, with 8 bases between. This CDR3 comprises 13 residues. The DNA for the CDR3 is TGTGCCAGCAGCCACGTAGTCGCAGATACGCAGTATTTT. Protein sequence: CASSHVVADTQYF.

This chain uses TRBV28 with TRBJ2-5; no clear D. V was cut by 3 bases and J by 9 bases, with 8 bases left in between. Germline-derived CDR1 and CDR2 are MDHEN and SYDVKM. The CDR3 has 11 residues. The CDR3, as DNA: TGTGCCAGCAGTTTTATGACCGCCCAGTACTTC. Protein: CASSFMTAQYF.